The 19 T cell receptor beta chains in this list originate from one sample, sequenced in a study of blood T cells in healthy people across ages. Alongside a J-beta primer mix, a sample-barcoded 5' primer served in a second PCR lasting roughly 7 to 11 cycles. TCRdb ran MiXCR on the 5' RACE reads and lists one entry per CDR3 protein. The sample includes roughly 1,700,000 distinct CDR3 sequences, 28% seen only once; the top ten take 7.7%. Sequencing used blood. The receptors were sampled from a woman aged 25 to 39 in good health.

The chain joins TRBV5-1 to TRBJ1-2, with 7 positions matching TRBD1. Germline CDR1 is SGHRS and CDR2 is YFSETQ. CDR3 length: 15 amino acids. V lost 4 bases to trimming and J lost 8 bases; unmatched junction nucleotides: 14. The CDR3 nucleotides are TGCGCCAGCAGCCAAGGGGACAGCCGGGTGACCGGCTACACCTTC. The encoded protein is CASSQGDSRVTGYTF. Supplemented by reference TRBV5-1 and TRBJ1-2, the full variable domain reads KAGVTQTPRYLIKTRGQQVTLSCSPISGHRSVSWYQQTPGQGLQFLFEYFSETQRNKGNFPGRFSGRQFSNSRSEMNVSTLELGDSALYLCASSQGDSRVTGYTFGSGTRLTVV.

In its sample, this clonotype was seen many times. V is TRBV12-3 or TRBV12-4 and J is TRBJ2-7; the match to TRBD2 covers 8 bases. This CDR3 region has 15 residues. With V trimmed by 8 bases and J by 0 bases, 9 bases remained unmatched. The CDR3 DNA is TGTGCCAGCGGGAGACTAGCGACGAGCTCCTACGAGCAGTACTTC. This sequence encodes CASGRLATSSYEQYF.

This chain connects TRBV5-1 to TRBJ2-1; 7 bases map to TRBD2. The DNA end is more similar to TRBJ2-7, so the J call may be wrong. The CDR3 covers 14 residues. Per germline, CDR1 SGHRS and CDR2 YFSETQ. The CDR3 spells CASSKSGDYNEQYF. DNA of the CDR3: TGCGCCAGCAGCAAGAGCGGGGACTACAATGAGCAGTACTTC.

This clonotype turned up a few times. The chain joins TRBV13 to TRBJ1-4; D might be TRBD1 (6 bases). V dropped 5 bases and J dropped 2 bases, with 21 bases sitting between them. Per germline, CDR1 PRHDT and CDR2 FYEKMQ (reference sequence). The CDR3 loop spans 18 amino acids. The CDR3 DNA reads as TGTGCCAGCAGCCGATCGACAGGCAGCATTGAGACTAATGAAAAACTGTTTTTT. It is translated as CASSRSTGSIETNEKLFF.

The V gene is TRBV30, the J gene TRBJ1-6; 7 bases match TRBD1. CDR3 size: 15 residues. The V gene's germline CDR1 is GTSNPN and CDR2 SVGIG (reference sequence). Germline trimming cut 1 base from V and 7 bases from J; bases unmatched to any gene: 7. CDR3 sequence: CAWSAGQAINSPLHF. DNA of the CDR3: TGTGCCTGGAGTGCAGGACAGGCGATAAATTCACCCCTCCACTTT. Filled out from reference TRBV30 and TRBJ1-6, the complete variable domain reads SQTIHQWPATLVQPVGSPLSLECTVEGTSNPNLYWYRQAAGRGLQLLFYSVGIGQISSEVPQNLSASRPQDRQFILSSKKLLLSDSGFYLCAWSAGQAINSPLHFGNGTRLTVT.

This clonotype was seen at least ten times. An end of the junction differs from the germline gene, which may be a read error. The V gene is TRBV2, the J gene TRBJ2-3; a weak D match, TRBD2 (6 bases). This CDR3 is built from 15 residues. Per germline, CDR1 SNHLY and CDR2 FYNNEI. The CDR3 region has the DNA TGCGCCAGCAGTGGCGGGCGGGGAAGCACAGATACGCAGTATTTT. Protein: CASSGGRGSTDTQYF. Using reference TRBV2 and TRBJ2-3 for the parts outside the CDR3, the full variable domain is EPEVTQTPSHQVTQMGQEVILRCVPISNHLYFYWYRQILGQKVEFLVSFYNNEISEKSEIFDDQFSVERPDGSNFTLKIRSTKLEDSAMYFCASSGGRGSTDTQYFGPGTRLTVL.

The chain links TRBV10-3 to TRBJ1-5; D gene ambiguous. Germline-derived CDR1 and CDR2 are ENHRY and SYGVKD. Trimming removed 0 bases from V and 9 bases from J, with 12 bases in between. This CDR3 is 14 amino acids long. The CDR3 region has the DNA TGTGCCATCAGTGAGTCGCAAGCTCCATCGCCCCAGCATTTT. Translated, it gives CAISESQAPSPQHF.

The gene calls are TRBV5-1 and TRBJ1-1; 8 bases fit TRBD1. With 2 bases clipped from V and 6 bases from J, the junction kept 3 bases outside the gene matches. This CDR3 contains 13 residues. Germline CDR1 SGHRS, CDR2 YFSETQ. In nucleotides, the CDR3 is TGCGCCAGCAGCTTACAGGGGGAGGCTGAAGCTTTCTTT. Its translation is CASSLQGEAEAFF.

The rearrangement links TRBV4-1 to TRBJ2-7; 11 bases line up with TRBD1. Germline V gives CDR1 MGHRA, CDR2 YSYEKL. This CDR3 is built from 14 residues. V gave up 5 bases and J gave up 7 bases; unmatched junction bases: 7. CDR3 nucleotide sequence: TGCGCCAGCAGCATAGGACAGGGGGCGCGGGAGCAGTACTTC. Translating gives CASSIGQGAREQYF.

This rearrangement joins TRBV29-1 to TRBJ1-6, with D unclear. Trimming stripped 7 bases from V and 9 bases from J, with 16 bases between. Germline CDR1 SQVTM, CDR2 ANQGSEA. This CDR3 spans 13 amino acids. The CDR3 coding sequence is TGCAGCGGACCGGGCCCCCTGGGTTCACCCCTCCACTTT. This codes for CSGPGPLGSPLHF.

This clonotype came up a few times. A junction boundary mismatches the germline segment, possibly from a read error. This sequence joins TRBV20-1 and TRBJ1-6, with no clear D. The CDR3 contains 12 residues. Germline V gene sequence: CDR1 DFQATT, CDR2 SNEGSKA (reference sequence). In nucleotides, the CDR3 is TGCAGTGCTAGAGATGCGGATTCACCCCCCCACTTT. As protein: CSARDADSPPHF.

The sample holds many counts of this clonotype. V gene TRBV12-3 or TRBV12-4 combines with J gene TRBJ2-7; the match to TRBD2 covers 10 bases. The CDR3 has 14 residues. The V gene end was trimmed by 5 bases and the J gene end by 2 bases; junction bases not matched to a gene: 3. The CDR3 loop is CASSPSGRAYEQYF. In nucleotides, the CDR3 is TGTGCCAGCAGTCCGAGCGGGAGGGCCTACGAGCAGTACTTC.

As to this clonotype: The junction departs from the called germline gene at one end, perhaps through a read error. The chain joins TRBV28 to TRBJ2-6; D is undetermined. Germline V CDR1 and CDR2: MDHEN, SYDVKM. The CDR3 extends over 15 amino acids. The CDR3 DNA reads as TGTGCCAACAGTTTACAGAGAGTAGGGGCCAACGTCCTGACTTTC. Amino acids: CANSLQRVGANVLTF.

This clonotype was detected a few times. The genes are TRBV5-1 and TRBJ2-3; tentative D call: TRBD1 (5 bases). The CDR3 has 13 amino acids. V lost 4 bases and J 4 bases, leaving 10 bases between the germline ends. CDR1 is SGHRS and CDR2 is YFSETQ in the germline V gene. The DNA for the CDR3 is TGCGCCAGCAGCGCTCAGGGTTCAGATACGCAGTATTTT. This sequence encodes CASSAQGSDTQYF.

The chain couples TRBV14 to TRBJ2-3; D call uncertain. The CDR3 spans 12 residues. The germline V gene has CDR1 SGHDN and CDR2 FVKESK. Trimming cost V 0 bases and J 11 bases, with 9 bases left between them. CDR3 nucleotide sequence: TGTGCCAGCAGCCAAGACCGGACGATGCAGTATTTT. Translation gives CASSQDRTMQYF.

The chain recombines TRBV7-9 with TRBJ2-7; D is perhaps TRBD2 (6 bases). The germline V and J ends were trimmed by 3 bases and 10 bases, with 19 bases remaining between them. Germline CDR1 and CDR2: SEHNR and FQNEAQ (reference sequence). The CDR3 has 14 residues. Here the CDR3 DNA reads TGTGCCAGCAGCTTCCGTGGAGGGACGGAGATCCAGTACTTC. Its translation is CASSFRGGTEIQYF.

Worth noting for this clonotype: This is likely a read error, given that the CDR3 carries no conserved phenylalanine or tryptophan at its end. J is TRBJ2-1 and V is TRBV5-1, with TRBD1 as a possible D gene (6 bases). Germline V gives CDR1 SGHRS, CDR2 YFSETQ. The V end was cut by 3 bases, the J end by 9 bases, with 13 bases between. The CDR3 contains 13 residues. CDR3 protein: CASSSEGVGEQFC. In DNA form, the CDR3 reads TGCGCCAGCAGCTCAGAGGGGGTGGGTGAGCAGTTCTGC.

V usage is TRBV20-1 and J usage is TRBJ2-7; D gene unclear. Trimming shortened V by 3 bases and J by 3 bases, and 9 bases separated the two germline ends. Germline assignment: CDR1 DFQATT and CDR2 SNEGSKA (reference sequence). The CDR3 is 12 residues long. CDR3 residues: CSARAGYYEQYF. Here the CDR3 DNA reads TGCAGTGCTAGGGCAGGTTACTACGAGCAGTACTTC.

This clonotype was seen repeatedly, ten times or more. The chain links TRBV5-1 to TRBJ2-7, with D perhaps being TRBD1 or TRBD2 (6 bases each). V was cut by 4 bases and J by 0 bases, with 14 bases left in between. Germline loops: CDR1 SGHRS, CDR2 YFSETQ. CDR3 length: 15 residues. CDR3 loop: CASSRGTYRSYEQYF. The CDR3 DNA follows: TGCGCCAGCAGCCGCGGGACATATCGCTCCTACGAGCAGTACTTC.